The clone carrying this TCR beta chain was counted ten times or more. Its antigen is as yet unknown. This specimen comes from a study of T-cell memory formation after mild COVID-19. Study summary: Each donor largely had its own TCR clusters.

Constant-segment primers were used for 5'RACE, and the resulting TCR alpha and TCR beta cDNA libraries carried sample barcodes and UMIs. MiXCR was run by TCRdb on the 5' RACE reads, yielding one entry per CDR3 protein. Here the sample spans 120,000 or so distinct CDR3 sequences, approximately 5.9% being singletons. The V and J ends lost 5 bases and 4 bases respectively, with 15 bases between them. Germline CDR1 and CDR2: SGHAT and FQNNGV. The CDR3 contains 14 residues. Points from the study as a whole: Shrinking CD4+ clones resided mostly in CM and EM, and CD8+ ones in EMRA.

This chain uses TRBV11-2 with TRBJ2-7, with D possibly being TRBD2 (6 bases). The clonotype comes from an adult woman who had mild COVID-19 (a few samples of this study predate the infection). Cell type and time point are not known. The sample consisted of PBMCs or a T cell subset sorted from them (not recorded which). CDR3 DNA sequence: TGTGCCAGCAGCCACCTCCTAGCGAGGTACGAGCAGTACTTC. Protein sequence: CASSHLLARYEQYF.